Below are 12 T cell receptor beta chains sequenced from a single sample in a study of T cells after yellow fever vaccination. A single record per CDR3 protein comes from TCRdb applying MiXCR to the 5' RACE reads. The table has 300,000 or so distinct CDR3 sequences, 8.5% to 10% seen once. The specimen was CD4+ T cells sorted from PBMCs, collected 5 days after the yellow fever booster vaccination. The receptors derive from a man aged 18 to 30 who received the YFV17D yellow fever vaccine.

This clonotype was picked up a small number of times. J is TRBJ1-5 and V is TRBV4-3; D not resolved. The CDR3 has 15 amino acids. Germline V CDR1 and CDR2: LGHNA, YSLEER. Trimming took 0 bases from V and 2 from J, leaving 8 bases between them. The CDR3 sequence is CASSQESRGNQPQHF. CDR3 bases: TGCGCCAGCAGCCAAGAATCCAGAGGCAATCAGCCCCAGCATTTT.

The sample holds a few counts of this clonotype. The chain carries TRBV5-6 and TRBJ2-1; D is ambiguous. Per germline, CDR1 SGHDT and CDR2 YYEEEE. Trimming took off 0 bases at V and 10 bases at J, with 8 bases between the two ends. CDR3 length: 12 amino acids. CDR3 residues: CASSLGIWEQFF. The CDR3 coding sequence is TGTGCCAGCAGCTTGGGGATTTGGGAGCAGTTCTTC.

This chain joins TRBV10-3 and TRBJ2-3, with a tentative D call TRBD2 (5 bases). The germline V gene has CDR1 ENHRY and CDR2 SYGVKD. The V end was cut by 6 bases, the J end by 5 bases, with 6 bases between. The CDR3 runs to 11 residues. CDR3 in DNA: TGTGCCATCAGGAGCGGAGATACGCAGTATTTT. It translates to CAIRSGDTQYF.

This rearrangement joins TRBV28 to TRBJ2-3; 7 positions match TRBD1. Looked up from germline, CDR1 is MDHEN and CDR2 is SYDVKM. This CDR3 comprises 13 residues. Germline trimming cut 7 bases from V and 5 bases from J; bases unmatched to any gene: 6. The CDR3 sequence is CASNKGARDTQYF. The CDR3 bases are TGTGCCAGCAATAAGGGGGCAAGAGATACGCAGTATTTT.

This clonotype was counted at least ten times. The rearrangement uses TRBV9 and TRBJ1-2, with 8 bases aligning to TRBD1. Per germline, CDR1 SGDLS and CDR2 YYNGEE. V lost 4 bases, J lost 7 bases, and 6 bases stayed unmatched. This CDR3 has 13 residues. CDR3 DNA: TGTGCCAGCAGCCGGACAGGGCCCTCTGGCTACACCTTC. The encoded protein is CASSRTGPSGYTF.

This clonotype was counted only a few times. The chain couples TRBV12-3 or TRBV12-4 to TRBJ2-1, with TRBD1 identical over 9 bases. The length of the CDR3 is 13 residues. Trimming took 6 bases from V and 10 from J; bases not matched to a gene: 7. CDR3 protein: CASSHGQGREQFF. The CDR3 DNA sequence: TGTGCCAGCAGCCACGGACAGGGGAGGGAGCAGTTCTTC.

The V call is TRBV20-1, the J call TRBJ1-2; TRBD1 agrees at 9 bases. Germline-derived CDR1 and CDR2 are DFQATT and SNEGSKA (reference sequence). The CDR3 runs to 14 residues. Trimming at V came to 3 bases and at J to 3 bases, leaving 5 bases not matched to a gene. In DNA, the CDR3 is TGCAGTGCTAGGGAAGACAGGGGGGACTATGGCTACACCTTC. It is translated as CSAREDRGDYGYTF.

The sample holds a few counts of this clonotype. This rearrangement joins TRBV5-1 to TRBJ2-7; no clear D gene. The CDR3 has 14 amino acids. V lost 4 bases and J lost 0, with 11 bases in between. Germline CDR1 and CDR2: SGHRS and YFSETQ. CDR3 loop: CASSPTESSYEQYF. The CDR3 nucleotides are TGCGCCAGCAGCCCGACGGAGAGCTCCTACGAGCAGTACTTC. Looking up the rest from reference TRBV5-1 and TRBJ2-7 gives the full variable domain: KAGVTQTPRYLIKTRGQQVTLSCSPISGHRSVSWYQQTPGQGLQFLFEYFSETQRNKGNFPGRFSGRQFSNSRSEMNVSTLELGDSALYLCASSPTESSYEQYFGPGTRLTVT.

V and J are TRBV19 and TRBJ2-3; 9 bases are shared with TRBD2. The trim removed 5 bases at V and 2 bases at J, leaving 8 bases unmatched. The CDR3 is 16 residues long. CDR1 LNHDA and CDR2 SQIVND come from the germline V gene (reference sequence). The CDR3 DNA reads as TGTGCCAGTAGTCTGCGGGGGGGCCTTGTCACAGATACGCAGTATTTT. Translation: CASSLRGGLVTDTQYF.

The CDR3 region is CASRLNRDNGPQHF. CDR3 DNA sequence: TGTGCCAGCAGGCTAAACAGGGATAACGGGCCCCAGCATTTT. The chain couples TRBV2 to TRBJ1-5; possible D gene TRBD1, 6 bases. This CDR3 region has 14 residues. Germline V gives CDR1 SNHLY, CDR2 FYNNEI. Trimming cost V 6 bases and J 9 bases, with 18 bases left between them.

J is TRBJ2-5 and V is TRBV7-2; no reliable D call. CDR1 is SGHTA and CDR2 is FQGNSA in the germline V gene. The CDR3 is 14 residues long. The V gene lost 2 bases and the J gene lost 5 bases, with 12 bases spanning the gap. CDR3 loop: CASSLLAGRETQYF. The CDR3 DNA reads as TGTGCCAGCAGCTTACTCGCCGGTCGGGAGACCCAGTACTTC. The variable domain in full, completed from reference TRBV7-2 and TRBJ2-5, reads GAGVSQSPSNKVTEKGKDVELRCDPISGHTALYWYRQSLGQGLEFLIYFQGNSAPDKSGLPSDRFSAERTGGSVSTLTIQRTQQEDSAVYLCASSLLAGRETQYFGPGTRLLVL.

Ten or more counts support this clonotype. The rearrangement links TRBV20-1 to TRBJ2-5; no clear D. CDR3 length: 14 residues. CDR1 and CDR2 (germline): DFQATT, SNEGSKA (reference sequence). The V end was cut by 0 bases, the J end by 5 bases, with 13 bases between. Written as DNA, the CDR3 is TGCAGTGCTAGAGATCGAGTGGTGGGGGAGACCCAGTACTTC. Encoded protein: CSARDRVVGETQYF.